These 8 T cell receptor beta chains were all obtained from the same sample, sequenced in a study of T cell changes during pregnancy in multiple sclerosis. This table comes from immunoSEQ multiplex PCR, and its TCRdb copy is limited to in-frame clones, with some not included. The sample records tens of thousands of clones, around 92% being singletons. The input for sequencing was peripheral blood, taken before pregnancy. These receptors originate from a female donor with multiple sclerosis, enrolled in a pregnancy study.

The chain combines TRBV27 with TRBJ2-6; the D gene is possibly TRBD1 (6 bases). The CDR3 runs 12 residues. Germline loops: CDR1 MNHEY, CDR2 SMNVEV (reference sequence). DNA of the CDR3: TGTGCAGCAGGGGCTGGGGCCAACGTCCTGACTTTC. This sequence encodes CAAGAGANVLTF.

This clone occurred once. The V gene is TRBV6-1, the J gene TRBJ2-7; 8 nucleotides match TRBD1. V dropped 4 bases and J dropped 4; count of bases not matched to a gene: 12. This CDR3 spans 16 amino acids. Germline assignment: CDR1 MNHNS and CDR2 SASEGT. The CDR3 loop is CASSARRPQGDYEQYF. CDR3 in DNA: TGTGCCAGCAGTGCCCGGCGGCCACAGGGGGATTACGAGCAGTACTTC.

J is TRBJ1-1 and V is TRBV19; 7 bases are a match to TRBD1. There are 13 residues in the CDR3. Germline lookup yields CDR1 LNHDA and CDR2 SQIVND (reference sequence). Losses at the gene ends were 7 bases for V and 4 bases for J; bases not matched to a gene: 6. The CDR3 bases are TGTGCCAGTAAACTGACAGGGAGCACTGAAGCTTTCTTT. As protein: CASKLTGSTEAFF.

This chain joins TRBV27 and TRBJ2-3; TRBD1 aligns across 7 bases. J gave up 2 bases and V 11 bases, and 13 bases lay outside the gene matches. The CDR3 is made up of 15 amino acids. Per the germline V gene, CDR1 is MNHEY and CDR2 is SMNVEV (reference sequence). This CDR3 is CAAGRTGRPTDTQYF. In DNA, the CDR3 is TGTGCCGCTGGCCGGACAGGCAGACCCACAGATACGCAGTATTTT.

This clone was observed once. This rearrangement joins TRBV19 to TRBJ1-5; TRBD1 is a possible D gene (5 bases). Germline V CDR1 and CDR2: LNHDA, SQIVND (reference sequence). The CDR3 is 16 residues long. V was pared by 4 bases and J by 7 bases, with 20 bases between. CDR3 sequence reads: CASSKSGTGGRQPQHF. The CDR3 DNA follows: TGTGCCAGTAGTAAAAGTGGGACCGGGGGTAGACAGCCCCAGCATTTT.

V is TRBV6-1 and J is TRBJ1-1; 9 nucleotides match TRBD1. The CDR3 totals 14 residues. Germline CDR1 MNHNS, CDR2 SASEGT. With 7 bases clipped from V and 5 bases from J, the junction kept 8 bases outside the gene matches. As DNA, the CDR3 is TGTGCCAGCAACCGGGACAGGGTGGAAACTGAAGCTTTCTTT. Translation gives CASNRDRVETEAFF.

The chain uses TRBV28 and TRBJ2-2; tentatively, D is TRBD2 (6 bases). Germline V lookup: CDR1 MDHEN, CDR2 SYDVKM. The CDR3 loop spans 16 amino acids. V lost 2 bases, J lost 1 base, and 11 bases lay in between. The CDR3 sequence: CASSLGLNMNTGELFF. In nucleotides, the CDR3 is TGTGCCAGCAGTTTAGGACTAAACATGAACACCGGGGAGCTGTTTTTT.

This clone was found many times. The chain is built from TRBV5-3 and TRBJ2-7; 11 nucleotides match TRBD2. TRBV5-3 is an ORF, with its function uncertain. The ends lost 4 bases at V and 2 bases at J; junction bases unmatched: 2. The CDR3 sequence is 14 residues long. CDR3 DNA: TGTGCCAGAAGCCCGGGACTAGCGGCCTACGAGCAGTACTTC. Protein: CARSPGLAAYEQYF.